This T cell receptor (beta chain) was sequenced in a study of radiotherapy plus CTLA-4 blockade in lung cancer. About the research overall: Objective responses occurred in around 20% of patients; around 30% had disease control. The study, taken as a whole, reports: It was early blood T cell clone dynamics, with interferon-beta, that reportedly best predicted response.

In the case of this clone: Its antigen is as yet unknown.

The junction had 4 bases not matched to a gene; V was cut back by 6 bases and J by 1 base. This CDR3 is 15 amino acids long. Germline V gene data show CDR1 as SNHLY and CDR2 as FYNNEI. Using immunoSEQ multiplex PCR, the repertoire was profiled, and TCRdb retains in-frame clones only, with some absent. The profile shows tens of thousands of clones, 65% to 85% of them singletons. Material: peripheral blood, obtained from a patient treated with radiotherapy plus ipilimumab. The sequence was obtained from a human donor with non-small cell lung cancer who had stable disease on radiotherapy plus ipilimumab. The chain couples TRBV2 to TRBJ2-5; TRBD2 agrees at 11 bases. The CDR3 nucleotides read TGTGCCAGCAGCGTCGGACTAGCGGGCCAAGAGACCCAGTACTTC. Its translation: CASSVGLAGQETQYF.